Included here is one TCR beta chain sequence, with context. What it binds is not known. This record comes from a study of CD8 T cells in Susac syndrome. Study-wide results and limits: An acknowledgment was made by the study that its TCR sequencing and HLA analysis involved relatively few individuals.

TEMRA cells were FACS-enriched, unlike CD8+ and CD4+ T cells, which were negatively isolated. Random hexamers were used to reverse transcribe the RNA input (roughly 0.5 to 1 ug). In TCRdb, the immunoSEQ multiplex PCR reads were re-called with MiXCR into one record per CDR3 protein. The data hold about 300,000 distinct CDR3 sequences, with about 91% observed a single time. CDR1 GTSNPN and CDR2 SVGIG come from the germline V gene (reference sequence). Germline trimming cut 3 bases from V and 0 bases from J; bases unmatched to any gene: 12. There are 17 residues in the CDR3. This rearrangement joins TRBV30 to TRBJ1-1; 8 bases are a match to TRBD1. The source material was CD4+ T cells from PBMCs. The source is a human donor with multiple sclerosis. As DNA, the CDR3 is TGTGCCTGGAGGGCTCTCAGGGGGCAAGGGATGAACACTGAAGCTTTCTTT. Protein product: CAWRALRGQGMNTEAFF. The variable domain in full, with the rest retrieved from reference TRBV30 and TRBJ1-1, is SQTIHQWPATLVQPVGSPLSLECTVEGTSNPNLYWYRQAAGRGLQLLFYSVGIGQISSEVPQNLSASRPQDRQFILSSKKLLLSDSGFYLCAWRALRGQGMNTEAFFGQGTRLTVV.